This TCR beta chain was retrieved from a study of blood T cell repertoires in COVID-19. TCRdb keeps only in-frame clones here, not all; method: immunoSEQ multiplex PCR. Among 210,000 or so clones, 75% to 85% were seen once, and the ten largest hold approximately 5.1%. In Seattle, patients joined the study during active infection and were tracked longitudinally. This clone occurred a few times. Sequencing was done on a sample of peripheral blood. The origin of this receptor is a man in his fifties or sixties with COVID-19, enrolled during active disease.

This CDR3 reads CASSLSGAYEQYF. CDR3 in DNA: TGTGCCAGCAGCTTATCAGGGGCCTACGAGCAGTACTTC. The gene calls are TRBV7-9 and TRBJ2-7; possible D gene TRBD1, 6 bases. Trimming removed 2 bases at V and 2 bases at J, with 7 bases between. From germline, CDR1 is SEHNR and CDR2 FQNEAQ (reference sequence). CDR3 length: 13 residues.